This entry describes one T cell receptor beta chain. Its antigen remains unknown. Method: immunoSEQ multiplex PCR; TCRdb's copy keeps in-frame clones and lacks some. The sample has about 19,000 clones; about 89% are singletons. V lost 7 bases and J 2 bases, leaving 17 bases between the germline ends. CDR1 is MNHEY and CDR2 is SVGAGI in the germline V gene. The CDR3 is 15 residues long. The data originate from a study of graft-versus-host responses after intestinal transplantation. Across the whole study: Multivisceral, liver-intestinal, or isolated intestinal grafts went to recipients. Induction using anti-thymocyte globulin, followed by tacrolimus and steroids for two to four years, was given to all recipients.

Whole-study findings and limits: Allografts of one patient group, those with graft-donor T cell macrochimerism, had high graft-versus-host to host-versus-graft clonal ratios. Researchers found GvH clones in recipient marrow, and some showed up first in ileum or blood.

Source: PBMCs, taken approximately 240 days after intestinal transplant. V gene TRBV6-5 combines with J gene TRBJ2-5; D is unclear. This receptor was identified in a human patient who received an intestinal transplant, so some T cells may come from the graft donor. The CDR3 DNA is TGTGCCAGCAAATCTATGTGGCGGAAACAAGAGACCCAGTACTTC. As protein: CASKSMWRKQETQYF.